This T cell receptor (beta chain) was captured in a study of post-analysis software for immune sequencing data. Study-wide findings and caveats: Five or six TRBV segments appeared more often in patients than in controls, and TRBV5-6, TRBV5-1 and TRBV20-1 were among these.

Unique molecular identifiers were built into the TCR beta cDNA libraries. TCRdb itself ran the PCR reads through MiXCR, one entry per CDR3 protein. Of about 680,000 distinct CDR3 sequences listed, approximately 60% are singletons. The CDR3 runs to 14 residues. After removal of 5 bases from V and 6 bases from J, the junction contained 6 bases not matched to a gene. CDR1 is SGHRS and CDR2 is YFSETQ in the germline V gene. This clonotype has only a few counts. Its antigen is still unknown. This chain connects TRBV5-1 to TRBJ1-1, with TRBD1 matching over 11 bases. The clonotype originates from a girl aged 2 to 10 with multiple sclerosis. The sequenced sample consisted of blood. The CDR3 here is CASSSPGQGAEAFF. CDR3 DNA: TGCGCCAGCAGTTCACCGGGACAGGGGGCTGAAGCTTTCTTT.